Listed below are T cell receptor beta chains from one sample, sequenced in a study of T cell responses to AZD1222 COVID-19 vaccine. The method was immunoSEQ multiplex PCR; TCRdb's version includes in-frame clones alone and lacks a portion of them. Of about 100,000 clones detected, around nine tenths appear once; the ten largest clones hold about a sixth. The specimen comprised peripheral blood, sampled on day 0 of AZD1222 vaccination. Receptor source: an adult in good health. CDR3s include the opening cysteine and the closing phenylalanine or tryptophan. Each record gives: J gene, V gene, D gene, clone size, CDR3 DNA, CDR3 protein. D genes are given only for firm matches. The size entry is marked missing in some rows and otherwise reads once, few, many or a size class.

TRBJ1-6	TRBV5-1	NA	NA	TGCGCCAGCAGCTTGGGGTCGGATTCACCCCTCCACTTT	CASSLGSDSPLHF
TRBJ1-5	TRBV2	NA	NA	TGTGCCAGCAGTGTTGAGGGCGCGGGCAATCAGCCCCAGCATTTT	CASSVEGAGNQPQHF
TRBJ2-7	TRBV6-5	NA	NA	TGTGCCAGCAGCCCCGCAGGGGCGGGAGTAAATTGGCAGTACTTC	CASSPAGAGVNWQYF
TRBJ2-3	TRBV5-6	TRBD1	NA	TGTGCCAGCAGCAAGGAACGTCCGGGACAGGGTCCCCGTTTT	CASSKERPGQGPRF
TRBJ2-4	TRBV4-1	TRBD2	NA	TGCGCCAGCAGCCTACAAGTTGTTCTAGCGGAGGGGATAGCCAAAAACATTCAGTACTTC	CASSLQVVLAEGIAKNIQYF
TRBJ1-1	TRBV10-3	NA	NA	TGTGCCATCAGACAGAACACTGAAGCTTTCTTT	CAIRQNTEAFF
TRBJ1-5	TRBV3-1/TRBV3-2	NA	NA	TGTGCCAGCAGCCAAGGGTTCAGGAGCAATCAGCCCCAGCATTTT	CASSQGFRSNQPQHF
TRBJ2-1	TRBV12-3/TRBV12-4	TRBD2	NA	TGTGCCAGCAGCCGAGCGGGAGTGCCGTTCTTC	CASSRAGVPFF
TRBJ2-5	TRBV30	NA	once	TGTGCCTGGAGTGTAGGGAACGGGGAGACCCAGTACTTC	CAWSVGNGETQYF
TRBJ1-1	TRBV29-1	NA	NA	TGCAGCGGTGACCTAGTGGGTAACACTGAAGCTTTCTTT	CSGDLVGNTEAFF
TRBJ2-7	TRBV6-5	TRBD1	once	TGTGCCAGCAATTCAGGGACAGGGGATTACGAGCAGTACTTC	CASNSGTGDYEQYF
TRBJ2-7	TRBV4-3	TRBD2	NA	TGCGCCAGCAGCCAAGATAGGGAGTCTAGCGGAATAAGGCAGTACTTC	CASSQDRESSGIRQYF
TRBJ1-1	TRBV6-5	TRBD1	few	TGTGCCAGCAGTTTTCCTCCGGACAGGGGCTCTGAAGCTTTCTTT	CASSFPPDRGSEAFF
TRBJ1-2	TRBV5-1	TRBD1	few	TGCGCCAGCACAGGGGGCACACCTAACTATGGCTACACCTTC	CASTGGTPNYGYTF
TRBJ2-1	TRBV15	NA	NA	TGTGCCACCAGCAGAGAATCGTATGAGCAGTTCTTC	CATSRESYEQFF
TRBJ1-3	TRBV7-9	NA	NA	TGTGCCAGCAGCTCCTTCGGACACGACACCATATATTTT	CASSSFGHDTIYF
TRBJ1-5	TRBV2	NA	NA	TGTGCCAGCAGTGCAGGGTATAGCAATCAGCCCCAGCATTTT	CASSAGYSNQPQHF